Listed here are 27 T cell receptor beta chains from one sample, sequenced in a study of breast tumors, draining lymph nodes, adjacent tissues (dated by TCRdb to the mid-2010s). Library construction relied on multiplex PCR. TCRdb records Illumina HiSeq 2000 as the sequencer. In-frame beta chains were kept once TCRdb had trimmed the public reads at Q25 with fastp and called clones with MiXCR. Every entry covers one CDR3 protein and lists the most common genes and DNA from its rows. The sample has approximately 52,000 distinct CDR3 sequences on record, 35% to 50% of them singletons. The biggest ten clones account for 8% to 11% of the sample. Sequencing input: breast tumor tissue. These receptors were taken from a female donor with breast cancer. Some clones in this sample may be carry-over from other donors' samples.

This CDR3 reads CASSEQAGGFYEQYF. The CDR3 DNA reads TGTGCCAGCAGCGAGCAAGCGGGAGGATTCTACGAGCAGTACTTC. This rearrangement joins TRBV9 to TRBJ2-7, with 9 bases lining up with TRBD2. The CDR3 totals 15 residues. Germline CDR1 and CDR2: SGDLS and YYNGEE. J gave up 3 bases and V 3 bases, and 7 bases lay outside the gene matches.

With respect to this clonotype: A junction end diverges from the germline sequence, so it may reflect a read error. The rearrangement links TRBV11-3 to TRBJ2-3, with no clear D. This CDR3 contains 13 residues. From germline, CDR1 is SGHNT and CDR2 YENEEA. The CDR3 region is CASSFDGTDAQYF. The DNA of the CDR3 is TGTGCCAGCAGCTTTGACGGCACAGATGCGCAGTATTTT.

This chain connects TRBV2 to TRBJ2-1, with 12 positions matching TRBD2. V lost 5 bases to trimming and J lost 6 bases; unmatched junction nucleotides: 5. This CDR3 is built from 15 residues. From germline, CDR1 is SNHLY and CDR2 FYNNEI. Here the CDR3 reads CASSRQTSGSNEQFF. The CDR3 DNA sequence: TGTGCCAGCAGTCGCCAGACTAGCGGGAGCAATGAGCAGTTCTTC.

This clonotype came up many times. This chain links TRBV20-1 with TRBJ2-5; no firm D call. CDR1 is DFQATT, CDR2 SNEGSKA, per germline (reference sequence). The CDR3 is 12 residues long. CDR3 sequence: CSAGPNEETQYF. The CDR3, as DNA: TGCAGCGCCGGGCCAAATGAAGAGACCCAGTACTTC.

Notes on this clonotype: It is likely a read error, because the conserved phenylalanine at the end of the CDR3 is missing. V gene TRBV20-1 combines with J gene TRBJ1-2; a possible D gene is TRBD1 (6 bases). The CDR3 length is 12 residues. The V gene's germline CDR1 is DFQATT and CDR2 SNEGSKA (reference sequence). The CDR3 sequence: CSAPGDGYSYTL. The CDR3 DNA follows: TGCAGCGCTCCAGGGGACGGCTATAGCTACACCCTC.

This clonotype was detected ten times or more. The chain is built from TRBV7-2 and TRBJ1-2; TRBD1 matches at 7 bases. The CDR3 runs to 14 residues. V trimming: 5 bases; J trimming: 5 bases; junction bases outside the gene matches: 8. Germline CDR1 SGHTA, CDR2 FQGNSA. CDR3 nucleotides: TGTGCCAGCAGCGTCAACACAGGGGTATATGGCTACACCTTC. Translated: CASSVNTGVYGYTF.

V usage is TRBV20-1 and J usage is TRBJ2-7; TRBD2 might be the D (6 bases). CDR1 is DFQATT, CDR2 SNEGSKA, per germline (reference sequence). The CDR3 consists of 13 residues. Trimming removed 1 base from V and 2 bases from J, with 9 bases in between. The CDR3, as DNA: TGCAGTGCTAGAGCCCCGGGAGCCTACGAGCAGTACTTC. It is translated as CSARAPGAYEQYF.

This clonotype was detected only once. Mismatch with germline at one junction end may stem from a read error. This chain joins TRBV4-1 and TRBJ1-3; D is undetermined. The CDR3 length is 9 residues. In germline, CDR1 is MGHRA, CDR2 YSYEKL. Written as DNA, the CDR3 is TGCGCCACTGGGAACACCATATATTTT. Amino acids: CATGNTIYF.

The CDR3: CASSFRAVGRGGYTF. CDR3 DNA sequence: TGTGCCAGCAGCTTTAGGGCTGTGGGAAGGGGTGGCTACACCTTC. The V call is TRBV7-9, the J call TRBJ1-2; weak D call: TRBD1 (5 bases). V lost 3 bases to trimming and J lost 7 bases, with 18 bases between them. Germline V gives CDR1 SEHNR, CDR2 FQNEAQ (reference sequence). The CDR3 is made up of 15 amino acids.

This clonotype came up many times. J is TRBJ2-1 and V is TRBV2; 15 bases are shared with TRBD2. This CDR3 has 16 amino acids. The ends lost 1 base at V and 7 bases at J; junction bases unmatched: 2. Germline V lookup: CDR1 SNHLY, CDR2 FYNNEI. The DNA for the CDR3 is TGTGCCAGCAGTGAAGGGGGACTAGCGGGAGGAAATGAGCAGTTCTTC. Its protein product is CASSEGGLAGGNEQFF.

This clonotype was seen ten or more times. This sequence joins TRBV5-1 and TRBJ1-2, with D perhaps TRBD1 (5 bases). Germline CDR1 and CDR2: SGHRS and YFSETQ. Trimming pared 4 bases from V and 1 base from J, leaving 8 bases between. CDR3 length: 13 residues. CDR3 in amino acids: CASSPDSNYGYTF. Here the CDR3 DNA reads TGCGCCAGCAGCCCAGACAGTAACTATGGCTACACCTTC.

The chain combines TRBV10-3 with TRBJ1-2, with 7 bases matching TRBD1. V was pared by 6 bases and J by 4 bases, with 11 bases of the junction left unmatched. Germline V gene lookup returns CDR1 ENHRY and CDR2 SYGVKD. The CDR3 is 15 residues long. The DNA of the CDR3 is TGTGCCATCAGAGTATCGGGACAGACCATCTATGGCTACACCTTC. It yields the protein CAIRVSGQTIYGYTF.

There are many counts of this clonotype. For the CDR3, the DNA is TGTGCCAGCAGTCGGGACAGTAATGATGAAAAACTGTTTTTT. This sequence encodes CASSRDSNDEKLFF. The chain uses TRBV2 and TRBJ1-4; 7 bases map to TRBD1. Per germline, CDR1 SNHLY and CDR2 FYNNEI. With 5 bases clipped from V and 6 bases from J, the junction kept 6 bases outside the gene matches. The CDR3 runs to 14 residues.

This clonotype was picked up many times. V gene TRBV20-1 combines with J gene TRBJ1-5; D unresolved. CDR1 DFQATT and CDR2 SNEGSKA come from the germline V gene (reference sequence). The ends were cut back, 3 bases at V and 3 bases at J, with 9 bases in the middle. CDR3 length: 13 residues. Written as DNA, the CDR3 is TGCAGTGCTAGTTACAGATACAATCAGCCCCAGCATTTT. Its translation is CSASYRYNQPQHF.

This clonotype has a count of ten or more. The rearrangement uses TRBV18 and TRBJ2-5; D unclear. The CDR3 runs to 14 residues. V lost 3 bases, J lost 4 bases, and 12 bases lay in between. Germline CDR1 and CDR2: KGHSH and LQKENI. The CDR3 DNA sequence: TGTGCCAGCTCACCGGGCCCCCGGACAGAGACCCAGTACTTC. It translates to CASSPGPRTETQYF.

This clonotype was counted ten times or more. The gene calls are TRBV6-1 and TRBJ1-5; D gene ambiguous. The length of the CDR3 is 14 residues. Germline lookup yields CDR1 MNHNS and CDR2 SASEGT. Trimming stripped 3 bases from V and 5 bases from J, with 11 bases between. CDR3 in DNA: TGTGCCAGCAGTGATTCTGACGGTTATCAGCCCCAGCATTTT. Translation: CASSDSDGYQPQHF.

This sequence joins TRBV20-1 and TRBJ1-2; TRBD1 aligns across 7 bases. The CDR3 consists of 12 residues. CDR1 DFQATT and CDR2 SNEGSKA come from the germline V gene (reference sequence). J gave up 8 bases and V 2 bases, and 5 bases lay outside the gene matches. The CDR3 region is CSARRQGGGYTF. CDR3 bases: TGCAGTGCTAGACGGCAGGGGGGAGGCTACACCTTC.

This clonotype has at least ten counts. Possible read error: a much larger clone is one base away. The chain carries TRBV19 and TRBJ1-5, with TRBD1 as a possible D gene (5 bases). The germline V and J ends were trimmed by 7 bases and 4 bases, with 11 bases remaining between them. Germline values: CDR1 LNHDA, CDR2 SQIVND (reference sequence). The CDR3 totals 13 residues. The DNA for the CDR3 is TGTGCCAGTACCCCGGCAGGGAATCAGCCCCAGCATTTT. Translation: CASTPAGNQPQHF. The whole variable domain, filled in from reference TRBV19 and TRBJ1-5, reads DGGITQSPKYLFRKEGQNVTLSCEQNLNHDAMYWYRQDPGQGLRLIYYSQIVNDFQKGDIAEGYSVSREKKESFPLTVTSAQKNPTAFYLCASTPAGNQPQHFGDGTRLSIL.

This clonotype was recorded only once. A much larger clone differs from this one at a single base, so this may be a read error. This chain links TRBV10-3 with TRBJ1-1, with 9 bases fitting TRBD1. The CDR3 is 15 amino acids. CDR1 is ENHRY and CDR2 is SYGVKD in the germline V gene. With 10 bases clipped from V and 4 bases from J, the junction kept 13 bases outside the gene matches. CDR3 in DNA: TGTGCCAGCAGGGGGACAGGGACCTTGGGCACTGAAGCTTTCTTT. The encoded protein is CASRGTGTLGTEAFF.

To note about this clonotype: This may arise from a read error, as a much more abundant clone is one base away. This sequence joins TRBV6-9 and TRBJ2-5; 9 bases are a match to TRBD1. Germline CDR1 MNHGY, CDR2 SVAAGI. CDR3 length: 15 residues. Germline trimming cut 5 bases from V and 4 bases from J; bases unmatched to any gene: 8. CDR3 in amino acids: CASSHFRDRVETQYF. For the CDR3, the DNA is TGTGCCAGCAGTCATTTTAGGGACAGGGTAGAGACCCAGTACTTC.

The chain links TRBV2 to TRBJ2-2, with 11 bases that match TRBD2. The CDR3 sequence is 18 residues long. V shed 4 bases and J 4 bases; nucleotides not matched to a gene: 11. Per the germline V gene, CDR1 is SNHLY and CDR2 is FYNNEI. The CDR3 reads CASSGSSGRHRATGELFF. The CDR3 DNA reads TGTGCCAGCAGTGGTTCTAGCGGGAGGCACAGGGCCACCGGGGAGCTGTTTTTT.

This clonotype was seen at least ten times. V is TRBV5-8 and J is TRBJ2-1, with 9 bases that match TRBD2. CDR3 length: 16 residues. V trimming: 0 bases; J trimming: 4 bases; junction bases outside the gene matches: 5. The germline CDR1 and CDR2 sequences are SGHTS and YDEGEE. In DNA form, the CDR3 reads TGTGCCAGCAGCTTGGCCGCGGGAGGGAGATACAATGAGCAGTTCTTC. Protein: CASSLAAGGRYNEQFF.

As concerns this clonotype: It may be a read error: a sequence one base away is much more abundant. CDR3 residues: CASGQEASGGAYEQYF. CDR3 coding DNA: TGTGCCAGCGGCCAAGAGGCTAGCGGAGGCGCCTACGAGCAGTACTTC. This rearrangement joins TRBV4-2 to TRBJ2-7; 7 bases map to TRBD2. The length of the CDR3 is 16 residues. The germline gives CDR1 LGHNA, CDR2 YNFKEQ.

This clonotype was seen repeatedly, ten times or more. The V call is TRBV30, the J call TRBJ2-7, with D perhaps TRBD2 (6 bases). Germline lookup yields CDR1 GTSNPN and CDR2 SVGIG (reference sequence). V was trimmed by 2 bases and J by 4 bases, leaving 21 bases between them. The CDR3 has 16 residues. CDR3 residues: CAWSRGMGWGTYEQYF. The DNA for the CDR3 is TGTGCCTGGAGTCGCGGGATGGGTTGGGGAACGTACGAGCAGTACTTC.

There are a few counts of this clonotype. This chain uses TRBV10-3 with TRBJ2-7; 12 nucleotides line up with TRBD2. J was trimmed by 4 bases and V by 6 bases; bases with no gene match: 4. Germline V CDR1 and CDR2: ENHRY, SYGVKD. The CDR3 has 14 amino acids. The CDR3 bases are TGTGCCATCAGGGGGACTAGCGGGCCTTACGAGCAGTACTTC. It translates to CAIRGTSGPYEQYF.

This clonotype was seen ten or more times. A much bigger clone sits one base away, suggesting this may be a read error. The chain joins TRBV19 to TRBJ1-5, with D tentatively TRBD1 (5 bases). Germline V gives CDR1 LNHDA, CDR2 SQIVND (reference sequence). With 4 bases removed from V and 7 bases from J, the gap between germline ends came to 11 bases. The CDR3 spans 13 residues. This CDR3 is CASSTGPDQPQHF. The CDR3 DNA reads TGTGCCAGTAGTACAGGGCCAGACCAGCCCCAGCATTTT.

Ten or more counts support this clonotype. The rearrangement uses TRBV7-2 and TRBJ1-5; D gene unclear. Germline CDR1 and CDR2: SGHTA and FQGNSA. This CDR3 is built from 15 residues. Trimming left V 5 bases short and J 0 bases short, with 11 bases between. The CDR3 here is CASSQAVYSNQPQHF. CDR3 in DNA: TGTGCCAGCAGCCAGGCAGTTTATAGCAATCAGCCCCAGCATTTT.